The 30 T cell receptor beta chains below all came from one sample that was sequenced in a study of blood T cells in healthy people across ages. A second roughly 6 to 12 cycle PCR used barcoded and J-beta primers. Each CDR3 protein is one row after TCRdb ran MiXCR on the 5' RACE reads. The sample contains fewer than 1.5 million distinct CDR3 sequences, roughly 40% of which appear only once. Sequencing was performed on blood. These receptors came from a woman aged 18-29 years in good health.

In its sample, this clonotype was seen once. V usage is TRBV14 and J usage is TRBJ1-2; D remains unclear. Trimming cost V 3 bases and J 7 bases, with 12 bases left between them. The CDR3 runs 13 residues. CDR1 and CDR2 (germline): SGHDN, FVKESK. CDR3 protein: CASSHRLSAGYTF. The DNA of the CDR3 is TGTGCCAGCAGCCACAGACTCTCGGCTGGCTACACCTTC.

About this clonotype itself: A much larger clone lies one base from this, so it may be a read error. V is TRBV5-1 and J is TRBJ2-7; 12 bases line up with TRBD1. The CDR3 has 15 residues. Per germline, CDR1 SGHRS and CDR2 YFSETQ. CDR3 loop: CASSPTGTGGYGQYF. In DNA, the CDR3 is TGCGCCAGCAGCCCAACCGGGACAGGGGGCTACGGGCAGTACTTC.

In its sample, this clonotype was seen a few times. This chain uses TRBV4-2 with TRBJ2-7; 8 bases match TRBD2. Trimming at V came to 1 base and at J to 3 bases, leaving 8 bases not matched to a gene. Germline loops: CDR1 LGHNA, CDR2 YNFKEQ. The CDR3 covers 16 residues. CDR3 in amino acids: CASSQGATGGLYEQYF. The CDR3 DNA follows: TGTGCCAGCAGCCAAGGGGCGACGGGAGGGCTCTACGAGCAGTACTTC.

V and J are TRBV12-3 or TRBV12-4 and TRBJ1-6; the match to TRBD1 covers 11 bases. V was pared by 5 bases and J by 8 bases, with 5 bases of the junction left unmatched. The CDR3 totals 15 residues. CDR3 DNA sequence: TGTGCCAGCAGTAGGGGGACAGGGGGTTATTCACCCCTCCACTTT. It yields the protein CASSRGTGGYSPLHF.

The CDR3 loop reads CASSDSGSSYEQYF. CDR3 coding DNA: TGTGCCAGCAGTGATAGCGGCAGCTCCTACGAGCAGTACTTC. The chain uses TRBV6-1 and TRBJ2-7; a weak D match, TRBD2 (6 bases). CDR1 and CDR2 from the germline V gene are MNHNS and SASEGT. Deletions cut 3 bases from V and 0 bases from J, with 9 bases between. The CDR3 has 14 amino acids.

The table lists this clonotype with many counts. The rearrangement joins TRBV29-1 to TRBJ2-5, with 10 bases that match TRBD2. This CDR3 is built from 16 residues. V lost 6 bases and J lost 11; bases outside the gene matches: 21. The germline V gene encodes CDR1 SQVTM and CDR2 ANQGSEA. CDR3 sequence (DNA): TGCAGCGTCACCCTGCCGTCACTAGCGGGGTACAATGAGCAGTACTTC. It codes for CSVTLPSLAGYNEQYF.

The chain employs TRBV6-6 and TRBJ2-3; a weak D match, TRBD2 (6 bases). The CDR3 runs to 17 residues. Trimming stripped 0 bases from V and 0 bases from J, with 13 bases between. CDR1 and CDR2 (germline): MNHNY, SVGAGI (reference sequence). DNA for the CDR3: TGTGCCAGCAGTTACTCGACGGGGCGGGGTAGCACAGATACGCAGTATTTT. Translation: CASSYSTGRGSTDTQYF.

This clonotype occurred a few times. The chain recombines TRBV28 with TRBJ1-1; tentatively, D is TRBD1 (6 bases). Germline assignment: CDR1 MDHEN and CDR2 SYDVKM. The CDR3 extends over 15 amino acids. V shed 2 bases and J shed 1 base, with 11 bases lying between them. The CDR3 DNA reads TGTGCCAGCAGTTTAAGGGGGGCCGGGAACACTGAAGCTTTCTTT. Translating gives CASSLRGAGNTEAFF.

This chain uses TRBV20-1 with TRBJ1-1; tentative D call: TRBD1 (5 bases). This CDR3 is 12 amino acids long. Trimming cost V 6 bases and J 4 bases, with 12 bases left between them. Germline CDR1 and CDR2: DFQATT and SNEGSKA (reference sequence). The CDR3: CSALLGPTEAFF. The CDR3 region has the DNA TGCAGTGCCCTTCTGGGACCCACTGAAGCTTTCTTT.

In this sample, this clonotype turned up once. The CDR3 is CASSSRSGGVTDTQYF. The DNA of the CDR3 is TGTGCCAGCAGCAGCCGTAGCGGGGGGGTCACAGATACGCAGTATTTT. This chain connects TRBV10-3 to TRBJ2-3; 11 bases align to TRBD2. After removal of 10 bases from V and 2 bases from J, the junction contained 11 bases not matched to a gene. The CDR3 is 16 residues long. CDR1 and CDR2 from the germline V gene are ENHRY and SYGVKD.

V gene TRBV7-8 combines with J gene TRBJ2-1, with TRBD1 identical over 8 bases. After removal of 2 bases from V and 4 bases from J, the junction contained 1 base not matched to a gene. Germline values: CDR1 SGHVS, CDR2 FQNEAQ. The CDR3 contains 14 residues. In DNA form, the CDR3 reads TGTGCCAGCAGCTTACGGACAGGGTACAATGAGCAGTTCTTC. Translation: CASSLRTGYNEQFF.

The chain links TRBV3-1 to TRBJ2-7; D tentatively reads TRBD1 or TRBD2 (5 bases each). Germline values: CDR1 LGHDT, CDR2 YNNKEL (reference sequence). The ends were cut back, 0 bases at V and 2 bases at J, with 17 bases in the middle. This CDR3 is 17 amino acids long. CDR3 in DNA: TGTGCCAGCAGCCAAGACTCAGGGACGCCCGTAACCTACGAGCAGTACTTC. Translated, it gives CASSQDSGTPVTYEQYF.

This clonotype has just a few counts. The CDR3 loop reads CASSLAGSGKYNEQFF. The CDR3 DNA is TGTGCCAGCAGCTTAGCGGGTAGCGGGAAATACAATGAGCAGTTCTTC. The chain uses TRBV7-2 and TRBJ2-1, with 8 bases identical to TRBD2. The CDR3 consists of 16 residues. J gave up 4 bases and V 0 bases, and 5 bases lay outside the gene matches. CDR1 and CDR2 (germline): SGHTA, FQGNSA. The full variable domain, completed using reference TRBV7-2 and TRBJ2-1, is GAGVSQSPSNKVTEKGKDVELRCDPISGHTALYWYRQSLGQGLEFLIYFQGNSAPDKSGLPSDRFSAERTGGSVSTLTIQRTQQEDSAVYLCASSLAGSGKYNEQFFGPGTRLTVL.

The rearrangement joins TRBV12-3 or TRBV12-4 to TRBJ2-2; 10 bases map to TRBD2. After removal of 5 bases from V and 5 bases from J, the junction contained 8 bases not matched to a gene. The CDR3 runs 16 residues. The CDR3, as DNA: TGTGCCAGCAGTCTAAGGACTAGCGGTATGACCGGGGAGCTGTTTTTT. Translated, it gives CASSLRTSGMTGELFF.

This clonotype was seen a few times. The V and J genes are TRBV3-1 and TRBJ2-1, with a possible D match to TRBD1 (6 bases). The CDR3 is 15 amino acids. V was pared by 5 bases and J by 5 bases, with 16 bases between. CDR1 and CDR2 (germline): LGHDT, YNNKEL (reference sequence). DNA of the CDR3: TGTGCCAGCAGCGGGCCAGAGACAGGAAACAATGAGCAGTTCTTC. Its protein is CASSGPETGNNEQFF.

This sequence joins TRBV5-5 and TRBJ2-5, with 9 positions matching TRBD1. V lost 3 bases, J lost 2 bases, and 5 bases stayed unmatched. Looked up from germline, CDR1 is SGHKS and CDR2 is YYEKEE (reference sequence). The CDR3 loop spans 15 amino acids. CDR3 in amino acids: CASSYAGTGQETQYF. In DNA, the CDR3 is TGTGCCAGCAGCTACGCCGGGACAGGGCAAGAGACCCAGTACTTC.

This clonotype has only a few counts. The chain links TRBV10-3 to TRBJ1-2; D gene unclear. V was cut by 2 bases and J by 8 bases, with 6 bases left in between. This CDR3 spans 11 amino acids. CDR1 is ENHRY and CDR2 is SYGVKD in the germline V gene. The CDR3 region has the DNA TGTGCCATCAGTGAGGGGTGGGGCTACACCTTC. Its translation: CAISEGWGYTF.

This clonotype was found many times. The J gene is TRBJ1-2, the V gene TRBV27; D gene ambiguous. The CDR3 is 12 residues long. Germline CDR1 and CDR2: MNHEY and SMNVEV (reference sequence). V was pared by 4 bases and J by 4 bases, with 7 bases between. The CDR3 spells CASSSGVYGYTF. CDR3 DNA: TGTGCCAGCAGTTCGGGCGTCTATGGCTACACCTTC.

This clonotype was counted between two and nine times. V and J are TRBV3-1 and TRBJ2-3; D is unclear. Trimming cost V 4 bases and J 8 bases, with 13 bases left between them. CDR3 length: 13 amino acids. Germline CDR1 LGHDT, CDR2 YNNKEL (reference sequence). In DNA form, the CDR3 reads TGTGCCAGCAGCCCCAGGCTAATGGGTACGCAGTATTTT. Its protein is CASSPRLMGTQYF.

This clonotype was observed a single time. The V and J genes are TRBV7-9 and TRBJ2-1; perhaps TRBD2 as D (6 bases). From germline, CDR1 is SEHNR and CDR2 FQNEAQ (reference sequence). The CDR3 extends over 17 amino acids. V was shortened by 0 bases and J by 6 bases, with 18 bases between the two germline ends. CDR3 nucleotide sequence: TGTGCCAGCAGCTTAGCGTCCATGAGGGCGGGGAGCAATGAGCAGTTCTTC. It specifies CASSLASMRAGSNEQFF.

The chain has TRBV27 and TRBJ2-7; 8 bases are a match to TRBD1. Germline V lookup: CDR1 MNHEY, CDR2 SMNVEV (reference sequence). The CDR3 has 14 residues. J gave up 4 bases and V 8 bases, and 10 bases lay outside the gene matches. CDR3 region: CASSLARGLYEQYF. Here the CDR3 DNA reads TGTGCCAGCTCCCTAGCCAGGGGGCTATACGAGCAGTACTTC.

This chain joins TRBV4-2 and TRBJ2-3; TRBD2 matches at 7 bases. The V gene's germline CDR1 is LGHNA and CDR2 YNFKEQ. Trimming took 0 bases from V and 11 from J; bases not matched to a gene: 14. The CDR3 contains 16 residues. CDR3 sequence reads: CASSQDLGGGYNEQYF. The CDR3, as DNA: TGTGCCAGCAGCCAAGATTTGGGGGGGGGGTACAATGAGCAGTATTTT.

V is TRBV6-5 and J is TRBJ2-1, with no clear D. The V gene's germline CDR1 is MNHEY and CDR2 SVGAGI. Deletions cut 2 bases from V and 5 bases from J, with 7 bases between. CDR3 length: 13 residues. DNA of the CDR3: TGTGCCAGCAGTTACGAAGGGAACAATGAGCAGTTCTTC. This gives the protein CASSYEGNNEQFF.

This clonotype came up a few times. The chain couples TRBV20-1 to TRBJ2-1; 11 nucleotides align to TRBD2. The CDR3 has 17 residues. CDR1 is DFQATT, CDR2 SNEGSKA, per germline (reference sequence). Germline trimming cut 7 bases from V and 5 bases from J; bases unmatched to any gene: 16. CDR3 residues: CSVRRGLAGGSHNEQFF. The CDR3 coding sequence is TGCAGTGTCCGAAGGGGGCTAGCGGGAGGCTCACACAATGAGCAGTTCTTC.

This chain connects TRBV7-2 to TRBJ1-4; TRBD1 might be the D (6 bases). Germline CDR1 is SGHTA and CDR2 is FQGNSA. The CDR3 contains 17 residues. The V end was cut by 6 bases, the J end by 0 bases, with 17 bases between. CDR3 region: CASSLTGGAATNEKLFF. The CDR3 DNA reads TGTGCCAGCAGTCTCACCGGGGGGGCTGCAACTAATGAAAAACTGTTTTTT.

The V gene is TRBV20-1, the J gene TRBJ1-1; D gene uncertain. Germline-derived CDR1 and CDR2 are DFQATT and SNEGSKA (reference sequence). CDR3 size: 11 residues. Trimming cost V 0 bases and J 7 bases, with 6 bases left between them. The DNA of the CDR3 is TGCAGTGCTAGAGATGTGGGTGAAGCTTTCTTT. This encodes CSARDVGEAFF.

The V call is TRBV4-1, the J call TRBJ2-1; no reliable D call. V dropped 4 bases and J dropped 2 bases, with 18 bases sitting between them. The CDR3 loop spans 17 amino acids. The germline gives CDR1 MGHRA, CDR2 YSYEKL. The CDR3 loop reads CASSPLVVAGTYNEQFF. In DNA, the CDR3 is TGCGCCAGCAGCCCGCTCGTGGTAGCAGGTACCTACAATGAGCAGTTCTTC.

The rearrangement joins TRBV2 to TRBJ2-7; no clear D. The germline CDR1 and CDR2 sequences are SNHLY and FYNNEI. This CDR3 is built from 16 residues. Trimming pared 7 bases from V and 2 bases from J, leaving 21 bases between. CDR3 protein: CASKSQVLQLPYEQYF. The CDR3 DNA follows: TGTGCCAGCAAATCCCAGGTTCTCCAACTTCCCTACGAGCAGTACTTC.

The V call is TRBV5-6, the J call TRBJ1-2, with 12 bases that match TRBD1. The trim removed 5 bases at V and 5 bases at J, leaving 16 bases unmatched. This CDR3 is 18 amino acids long. Germline CDR1 SGHDT, CDR2 YYEEEE. CDR3 DNA sequence: TGTGCCAGCAGTGCGGGACAGGGGGCGCAGATTTACCCATATGGCTACACCTTC. This gives the protein CASSAGQGAQIYPYGYTF.

For this clonotype: This could be a read error, since a much larger clone is one nucleotide away. The chain is built from TRBV4-1 and TRBJ2-1, with D unresolved. The CDR3 runs to 16 residues. Trimming took 3 bases from V and 0 from J, leaving 12 bases between them. Germline V gene sequence: CDR1 MGHRA, CDR2 YSYEKL. The CDR3, as DNA: TGCGCCAGCAGCCAGGTAGACACGATCTCCTACAATGAGCAGTTCTTC. Its translation is CASSQVDTISYNEQFF.